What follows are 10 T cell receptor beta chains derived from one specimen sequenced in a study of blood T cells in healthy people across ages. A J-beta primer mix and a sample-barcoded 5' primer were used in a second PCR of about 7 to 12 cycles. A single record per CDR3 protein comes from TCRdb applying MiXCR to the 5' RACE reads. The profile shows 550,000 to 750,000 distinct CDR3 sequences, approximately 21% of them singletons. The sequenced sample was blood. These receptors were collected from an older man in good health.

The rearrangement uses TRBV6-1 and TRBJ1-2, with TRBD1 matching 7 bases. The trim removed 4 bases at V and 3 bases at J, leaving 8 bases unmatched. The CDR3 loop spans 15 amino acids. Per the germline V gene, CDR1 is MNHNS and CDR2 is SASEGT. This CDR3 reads CASSGQGQWYYGYTF. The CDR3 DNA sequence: TGTGCCAGCAGTGGACAGGGTCAGTGGTACTATGGCTACACCTTC.

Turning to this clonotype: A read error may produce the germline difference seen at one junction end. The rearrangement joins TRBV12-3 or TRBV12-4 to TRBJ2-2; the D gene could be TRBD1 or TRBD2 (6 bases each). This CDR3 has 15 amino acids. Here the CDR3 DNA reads TGTGCCAGCACCGCGGGACAAGCGAACACCGGGGAGCTGCTTTTT. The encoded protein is CASTAGQANTGELLF.

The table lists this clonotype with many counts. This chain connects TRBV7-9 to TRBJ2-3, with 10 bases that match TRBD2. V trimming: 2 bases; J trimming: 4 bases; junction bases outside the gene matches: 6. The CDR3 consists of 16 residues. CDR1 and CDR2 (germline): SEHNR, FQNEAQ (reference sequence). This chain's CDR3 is CASSLPPSGSSDTQYF. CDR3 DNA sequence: TGTGCCAGCAGCTTACCCCCTAGCGGGAGCTCAGATACGCAGTATTTT.

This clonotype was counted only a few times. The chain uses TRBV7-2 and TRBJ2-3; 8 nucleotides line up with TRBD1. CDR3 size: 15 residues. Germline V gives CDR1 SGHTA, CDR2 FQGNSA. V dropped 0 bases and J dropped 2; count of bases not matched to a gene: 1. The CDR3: CASSLAGQVTDTQYF. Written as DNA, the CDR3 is TGTGCCAGCAGCTTAGCGGGACAGGTCACAGATACGCAGTATTTT.

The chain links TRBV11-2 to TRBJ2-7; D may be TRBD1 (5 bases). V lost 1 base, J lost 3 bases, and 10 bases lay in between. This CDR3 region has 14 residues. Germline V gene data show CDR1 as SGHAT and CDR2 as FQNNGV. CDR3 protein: CASSLAQAHYEQYF. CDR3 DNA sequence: TGTGCCAGCAGCTTAGCACAGGCGCACTACGAGCAGTACTTC.

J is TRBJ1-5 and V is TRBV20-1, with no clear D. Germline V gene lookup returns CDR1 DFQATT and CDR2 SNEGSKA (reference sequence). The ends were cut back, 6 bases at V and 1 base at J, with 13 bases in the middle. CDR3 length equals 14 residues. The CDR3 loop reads CSASSQDSNQPQHF. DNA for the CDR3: TGCAGTGCCTCGTCCCAAGACAGCAATCAGCCCCAGCATTTT.

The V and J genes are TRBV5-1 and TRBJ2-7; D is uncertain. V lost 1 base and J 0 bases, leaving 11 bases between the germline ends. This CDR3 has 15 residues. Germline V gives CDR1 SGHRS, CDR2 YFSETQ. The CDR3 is CASSLSVGLSYEQYF. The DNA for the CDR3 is TGCGCCAGCAGCTTGAGCGTAGGGCTCTCCTACGAGCAGTACTTC.

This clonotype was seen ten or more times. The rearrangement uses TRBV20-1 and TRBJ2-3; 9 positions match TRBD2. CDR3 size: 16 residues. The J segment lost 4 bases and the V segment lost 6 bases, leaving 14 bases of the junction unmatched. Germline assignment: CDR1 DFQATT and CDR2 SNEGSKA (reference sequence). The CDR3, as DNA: TGCAGTGCAACCCGGGATAGCGGGAGTGTCTCAGATACGCAGTATTTT. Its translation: CSATRDSGSVSDTQYF.

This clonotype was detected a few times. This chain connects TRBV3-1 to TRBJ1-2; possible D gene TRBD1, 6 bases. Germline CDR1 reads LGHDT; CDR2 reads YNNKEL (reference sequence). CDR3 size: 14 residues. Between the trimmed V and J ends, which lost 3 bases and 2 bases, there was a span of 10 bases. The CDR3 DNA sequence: TGTGCCAGCAGCCATCAGGACAGCAACTATGGCTACACCTTC. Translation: CASSHQDSNYGYTF.

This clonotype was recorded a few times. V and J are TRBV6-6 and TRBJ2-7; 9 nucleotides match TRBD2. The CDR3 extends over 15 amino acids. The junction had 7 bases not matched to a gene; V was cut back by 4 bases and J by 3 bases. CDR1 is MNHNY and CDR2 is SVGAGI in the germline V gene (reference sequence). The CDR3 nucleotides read TGTGCCAGCAGTTTCCTTAGCGGGAGCGTCTACGAGCAGTACTTC. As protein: CASSFLSGSVYEQYF.